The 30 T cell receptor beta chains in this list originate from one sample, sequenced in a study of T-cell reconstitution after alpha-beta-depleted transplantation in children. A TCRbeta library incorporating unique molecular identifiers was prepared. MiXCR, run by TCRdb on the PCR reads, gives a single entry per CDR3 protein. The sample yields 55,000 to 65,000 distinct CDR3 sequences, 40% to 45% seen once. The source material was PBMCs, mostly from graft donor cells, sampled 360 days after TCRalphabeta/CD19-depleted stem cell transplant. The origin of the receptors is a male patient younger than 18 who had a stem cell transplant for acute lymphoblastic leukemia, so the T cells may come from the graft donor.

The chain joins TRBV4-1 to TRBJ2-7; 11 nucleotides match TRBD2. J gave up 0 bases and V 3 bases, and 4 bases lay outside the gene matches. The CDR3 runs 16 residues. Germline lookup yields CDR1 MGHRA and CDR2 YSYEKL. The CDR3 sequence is CASSHTSGSFSYEQYF. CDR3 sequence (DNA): TGCGCCAGCAGCCACACTAGCGGGAGCTTCTCCTACGAGCAGTACTTC.

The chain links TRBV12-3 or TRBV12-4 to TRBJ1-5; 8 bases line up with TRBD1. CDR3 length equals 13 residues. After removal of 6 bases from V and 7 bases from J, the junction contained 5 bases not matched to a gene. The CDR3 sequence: CASSQGAGQPQHF. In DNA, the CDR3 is TGTGCCAGCAGCCAGGGGGCCGGGCAGCCCCAGCATTTT.

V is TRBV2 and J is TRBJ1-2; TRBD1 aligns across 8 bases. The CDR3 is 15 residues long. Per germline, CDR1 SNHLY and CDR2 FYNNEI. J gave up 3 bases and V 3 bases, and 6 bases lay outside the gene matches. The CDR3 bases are TGTGCCAGCAGTGAGATGACAGGGGCCTACTATGGCTACACCTTC. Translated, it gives CASSEMTGAYYGYTF.

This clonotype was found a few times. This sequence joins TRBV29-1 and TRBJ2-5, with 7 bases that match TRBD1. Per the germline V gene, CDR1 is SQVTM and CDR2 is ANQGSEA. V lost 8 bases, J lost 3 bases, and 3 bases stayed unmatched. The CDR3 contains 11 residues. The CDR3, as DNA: TGCAGCTCCACAGGGGAAGAGACCCAGTACTTC. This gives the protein CSSTGEETQYF.

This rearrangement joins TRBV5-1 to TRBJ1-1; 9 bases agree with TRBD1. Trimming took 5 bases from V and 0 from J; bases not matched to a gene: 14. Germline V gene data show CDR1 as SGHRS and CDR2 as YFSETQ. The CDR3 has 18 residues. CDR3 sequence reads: CASRMGQGPSIMNTEAFF. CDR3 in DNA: TGCGCCAGCAGAATGGGACAGGGACCGTCTATCATGAACACTGAAGCTTTCTTT.

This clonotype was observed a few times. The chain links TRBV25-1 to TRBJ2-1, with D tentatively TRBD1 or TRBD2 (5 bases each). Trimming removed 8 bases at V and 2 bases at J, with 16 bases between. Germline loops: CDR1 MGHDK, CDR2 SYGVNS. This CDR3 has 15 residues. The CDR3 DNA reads TGTGCCAGCCAGGACCGGGACGTAACCTACAATGAGCAGTTCTTC. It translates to CASQDRDVTYNEQFF.

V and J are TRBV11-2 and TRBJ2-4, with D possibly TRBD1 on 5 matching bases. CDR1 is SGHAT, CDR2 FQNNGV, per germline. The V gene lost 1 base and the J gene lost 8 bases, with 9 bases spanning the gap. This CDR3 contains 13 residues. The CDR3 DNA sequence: TGTGCCAGCAGCTTAGTGCTCAGGGACATTCAGTACTTC. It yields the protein CASSLVLRDIQYF. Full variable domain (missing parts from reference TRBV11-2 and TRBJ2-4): EAGVAQSPRYKIIEKRQSVAFWCNPISGHATLYWYQQILGQGPKLLIQFQNNGVVDDSQLPKDRFSAERLKGVDSTLKIQPAKLEDSAVYLCASSLVLRDIQYFGAGTRLSVL.

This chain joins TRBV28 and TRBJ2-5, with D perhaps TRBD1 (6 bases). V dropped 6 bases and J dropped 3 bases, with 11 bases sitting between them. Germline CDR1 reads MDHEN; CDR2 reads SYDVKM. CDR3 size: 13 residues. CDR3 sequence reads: CASRPTGEETQYF. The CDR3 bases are TGTGCCAGCAGACCGACAGGAGAAGAGACCCAGTACTTC.

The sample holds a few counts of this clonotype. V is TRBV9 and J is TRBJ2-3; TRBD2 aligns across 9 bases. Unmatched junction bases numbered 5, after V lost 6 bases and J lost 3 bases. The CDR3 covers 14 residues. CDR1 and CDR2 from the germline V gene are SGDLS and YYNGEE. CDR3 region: CASTAGGRTDTQYF. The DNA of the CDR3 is TGTGCCAGCACGGCGGGGGGGCGAACAGATACGCAGTATTTT.

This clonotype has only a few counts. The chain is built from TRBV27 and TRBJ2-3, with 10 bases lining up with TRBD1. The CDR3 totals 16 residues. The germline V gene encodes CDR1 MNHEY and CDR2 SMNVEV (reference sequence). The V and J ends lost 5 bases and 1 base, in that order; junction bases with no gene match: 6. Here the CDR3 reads CASSPRTGGGTDTQYF. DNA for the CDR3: TGTGCCAGCAGTCCCCGGACAGGGGGTGGCACAGATACGCAGTATTTT.

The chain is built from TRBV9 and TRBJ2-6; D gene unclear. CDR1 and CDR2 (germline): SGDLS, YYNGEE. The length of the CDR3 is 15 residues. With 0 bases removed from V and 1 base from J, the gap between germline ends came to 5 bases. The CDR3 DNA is TGTGCCAGCAGCGTAGGGAGTTCTGGGGCCAACGTCCTGACTTTC. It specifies CASSVGSSGANVLTF.

The CDR3 reads CASKWGETQYF. The CDR3 DNA sequence: TGTGCCAGCAAATGGGGAGAGACCCAGTACTTC. The V gene is TRBV27, the J gene TRBJ2-5; D gene uncertain. Trimming removed 7 bases from V and 4 bases from J, with 7 bases in between. CDR1 and CDR2 from the germline V gene are MNHEY and SMNVEV (reference sequence). This CDR3 contains 11 residues.

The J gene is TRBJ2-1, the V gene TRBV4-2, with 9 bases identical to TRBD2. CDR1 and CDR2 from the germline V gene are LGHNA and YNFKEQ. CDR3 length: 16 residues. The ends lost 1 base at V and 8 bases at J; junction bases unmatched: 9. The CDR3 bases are TGTGCCAGCAGCCAAGGAGCGGGAGGACTCTATTATGAGCAGTTCTTC. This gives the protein CASSQGAGGLYYEQFF.

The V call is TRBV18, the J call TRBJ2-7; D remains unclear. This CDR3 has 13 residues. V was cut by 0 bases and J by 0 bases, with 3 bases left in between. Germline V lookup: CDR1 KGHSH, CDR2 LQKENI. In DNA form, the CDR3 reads TGTGCCAGCTCACCACCCAGCTCCTACGAGCAGTACTTC. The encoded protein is CASSPPSSYEQYF.

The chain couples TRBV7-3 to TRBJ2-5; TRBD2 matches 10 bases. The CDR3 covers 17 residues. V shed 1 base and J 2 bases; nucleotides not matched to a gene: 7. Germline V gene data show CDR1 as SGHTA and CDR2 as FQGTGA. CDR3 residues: CASSLRPLSGGQETQYF. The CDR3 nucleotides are TGTGCCAGCAGCTTAAGGCCTCTTAGCGGGGGGCAAGAGACCCAGTACTTC.

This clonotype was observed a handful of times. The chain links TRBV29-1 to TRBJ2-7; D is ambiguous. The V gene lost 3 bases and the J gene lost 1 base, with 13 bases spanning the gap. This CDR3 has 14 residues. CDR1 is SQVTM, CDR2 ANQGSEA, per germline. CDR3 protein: CSVEESKGSYEQYF. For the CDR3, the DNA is TGCAGCGTTGAGGAGAGTAAAGGTTCCTACGAGCAGTACTTC.

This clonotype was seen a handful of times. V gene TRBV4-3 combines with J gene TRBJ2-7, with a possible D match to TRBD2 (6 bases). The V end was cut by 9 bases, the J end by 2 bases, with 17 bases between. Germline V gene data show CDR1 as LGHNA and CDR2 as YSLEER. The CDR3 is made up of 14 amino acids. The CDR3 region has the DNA TGCGCCAGGGGTGGGGCCGGGGGACCCTACGAGCAGTACTTC. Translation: CARGGAGGPYEQYF.

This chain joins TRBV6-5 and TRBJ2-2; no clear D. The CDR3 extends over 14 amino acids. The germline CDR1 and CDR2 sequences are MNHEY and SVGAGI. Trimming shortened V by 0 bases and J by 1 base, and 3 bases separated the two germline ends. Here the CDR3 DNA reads TGTGCCAGCAGTTACTCGTTGAACACCGGGGAGCTGTTTTTT. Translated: CASSYSLNTGELFF.

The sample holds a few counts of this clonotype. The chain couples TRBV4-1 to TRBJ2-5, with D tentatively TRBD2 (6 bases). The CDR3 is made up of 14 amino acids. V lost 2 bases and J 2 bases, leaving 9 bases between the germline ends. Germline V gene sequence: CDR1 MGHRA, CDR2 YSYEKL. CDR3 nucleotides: TGCGCCAGCAGCCAACCGGGACTGCAAGAGACCCAGTACTTC. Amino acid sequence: CASSQPGLQETQYF.

Here the CDR3 reads CSARLAGPNEQFF. The CDR3 DNA reads as TGCAGTGCTAGGCTAGCGGGACCTAATGAGCAGTTCTTC. V gene TRBV20-1 combines with J gene TRBJ2-1; TRBD2 agrees at 9 bases. The CDR3 is 13 amino acids. V dropped 3 bases and J dropped 7; count of bases not matched to a gene: 4. Looked up from germline, CDR1 is DFQATT and CDR2 is SNEGSKA (reference sequence).

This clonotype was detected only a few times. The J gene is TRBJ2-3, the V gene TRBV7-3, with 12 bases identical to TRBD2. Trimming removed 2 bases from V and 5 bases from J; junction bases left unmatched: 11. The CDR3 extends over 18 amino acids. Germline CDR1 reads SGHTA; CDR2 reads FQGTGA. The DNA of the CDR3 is TGTGCCAGCAGCTTAGCAGGCCTAGCGGGAGGGCGAGAAGATACGCAGTATTTT. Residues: CASSLAGLAGGREDTQYF.

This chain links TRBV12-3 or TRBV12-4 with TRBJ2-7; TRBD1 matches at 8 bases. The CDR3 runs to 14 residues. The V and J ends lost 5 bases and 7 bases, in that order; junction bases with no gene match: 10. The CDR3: CASSPDRVLGEQYF. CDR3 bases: TGTGCCAGCAGTCCGGACAGGGTGTTAGGGGAGCAGTACTTC.

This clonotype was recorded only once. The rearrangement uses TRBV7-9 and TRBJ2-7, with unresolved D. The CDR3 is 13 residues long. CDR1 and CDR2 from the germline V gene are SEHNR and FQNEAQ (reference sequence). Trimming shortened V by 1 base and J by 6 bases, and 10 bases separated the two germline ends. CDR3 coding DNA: TGTGCCAGCAGCTTAGTTACATTCGGCGAGCAGTACTTC. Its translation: CASSLVTFGEQYF.

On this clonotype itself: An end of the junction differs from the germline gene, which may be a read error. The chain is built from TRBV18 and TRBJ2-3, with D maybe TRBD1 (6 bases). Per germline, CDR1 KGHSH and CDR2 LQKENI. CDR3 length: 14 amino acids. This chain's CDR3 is CASSPIQGSDTQYF. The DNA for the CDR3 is TGTGCCAGTTCACCAATCCAGGGGTCAGATACGCAGTATTTT.

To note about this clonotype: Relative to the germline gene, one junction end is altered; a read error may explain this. This CDR3 reads CATGDRPGSELFF. The CDR3 region has the DNA TGTGCCACCGGTGACCGACCGGGCTCGGAGCTGTTTTTT. This chain uses TRBV24-1 with TRBJ2-2; D call uncertain. Germline CDR1 is KGHDR and CDR2 is SFDVKD. The CDR3 is 13 residues long.

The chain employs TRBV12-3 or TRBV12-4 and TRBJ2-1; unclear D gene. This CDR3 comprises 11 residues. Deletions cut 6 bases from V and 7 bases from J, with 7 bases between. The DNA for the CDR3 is TGTGCCAGCAGACACTCTAATGAGCAGTTCTTC. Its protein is CASRHSNEQFF.

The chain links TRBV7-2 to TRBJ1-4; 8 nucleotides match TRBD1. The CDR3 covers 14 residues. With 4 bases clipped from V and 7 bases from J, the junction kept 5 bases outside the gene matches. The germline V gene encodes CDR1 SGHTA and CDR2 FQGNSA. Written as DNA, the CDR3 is TGTGCCAGCAGCTACGACAGGGGAAGTGAAAAACTGTTTTTT. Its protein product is CASSYDRGSEKLFF.

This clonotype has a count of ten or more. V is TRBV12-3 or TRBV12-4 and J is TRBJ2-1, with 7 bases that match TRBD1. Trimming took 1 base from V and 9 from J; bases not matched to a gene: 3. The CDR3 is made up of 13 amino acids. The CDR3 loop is CASSLGGGREQFF. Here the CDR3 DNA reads TGTGCCAGCAGTTTAGGAGGGGGCCGTGAGCAGTTCTTC.

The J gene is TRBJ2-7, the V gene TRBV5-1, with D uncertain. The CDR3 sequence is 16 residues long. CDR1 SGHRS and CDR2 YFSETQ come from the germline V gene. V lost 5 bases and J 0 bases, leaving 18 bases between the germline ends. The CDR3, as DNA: TGCGCCAGCAGTCTGGAATTTAGGGATGCCTCCTACGAGCAGTACTTC. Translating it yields CASSLEFRDASYEQYF.

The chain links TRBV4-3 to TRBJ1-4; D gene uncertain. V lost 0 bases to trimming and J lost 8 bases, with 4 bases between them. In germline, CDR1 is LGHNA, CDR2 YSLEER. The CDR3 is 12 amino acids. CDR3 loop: CASSQDREKLFF. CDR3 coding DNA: TGCGCCAGCAGCCAAGATAGGGAAAAACTGTTTTTT.